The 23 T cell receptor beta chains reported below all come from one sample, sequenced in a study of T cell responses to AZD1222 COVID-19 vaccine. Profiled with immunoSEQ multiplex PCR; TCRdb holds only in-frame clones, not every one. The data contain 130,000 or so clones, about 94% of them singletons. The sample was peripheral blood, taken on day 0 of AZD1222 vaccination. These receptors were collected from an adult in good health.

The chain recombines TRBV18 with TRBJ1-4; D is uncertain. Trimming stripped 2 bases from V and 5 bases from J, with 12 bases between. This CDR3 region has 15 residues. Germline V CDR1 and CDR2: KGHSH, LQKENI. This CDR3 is CASSPGQQGNEKLFF. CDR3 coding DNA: TGTGCCAGCTCACCAGGTCAACAAGGAAATGAAAAACTGTTTTTT.

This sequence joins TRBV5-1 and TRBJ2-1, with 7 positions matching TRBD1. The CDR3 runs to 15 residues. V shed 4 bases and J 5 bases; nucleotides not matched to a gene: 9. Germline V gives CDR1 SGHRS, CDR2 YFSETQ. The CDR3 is CASSPRGTVDNEQFF. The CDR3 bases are TGCGCCAGCAGCCCCAGGGGGACAGTCGACAATGAGCAGTTCTTC.

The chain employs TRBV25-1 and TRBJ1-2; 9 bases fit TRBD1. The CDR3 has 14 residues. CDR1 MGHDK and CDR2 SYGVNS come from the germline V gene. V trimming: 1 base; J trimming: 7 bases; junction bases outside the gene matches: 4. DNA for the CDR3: TGTGCCAGCAGTGAATTGGACAGGGGCTCTGGCTACACCTTC. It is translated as CASSELDRGSGYTF.

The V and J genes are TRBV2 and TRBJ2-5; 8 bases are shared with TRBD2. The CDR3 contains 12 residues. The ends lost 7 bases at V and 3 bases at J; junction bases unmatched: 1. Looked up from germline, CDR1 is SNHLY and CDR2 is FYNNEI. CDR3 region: CASTGGEETQYF. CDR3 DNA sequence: TGTGCCAGCACCGGGGGGGAAGAGACCCAGTACTTC.

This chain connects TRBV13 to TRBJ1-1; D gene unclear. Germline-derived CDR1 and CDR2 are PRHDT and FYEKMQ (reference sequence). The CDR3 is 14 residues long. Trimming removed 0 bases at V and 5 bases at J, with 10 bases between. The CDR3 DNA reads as TGTGCCAGCAGCTTAGGGCGGGGTGGAACTGAAGCTTTCTTT. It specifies CASSLGRGGTEAFF.

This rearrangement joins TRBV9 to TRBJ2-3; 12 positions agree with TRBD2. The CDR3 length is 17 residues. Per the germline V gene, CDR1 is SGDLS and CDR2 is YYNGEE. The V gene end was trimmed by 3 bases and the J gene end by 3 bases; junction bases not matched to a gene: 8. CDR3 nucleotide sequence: TGTGCCAGCAGCGCCATTGCCGGGACTAGCGGGACAGATACGCAGTATTTT. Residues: CASSAIAGTSGTDTQYF. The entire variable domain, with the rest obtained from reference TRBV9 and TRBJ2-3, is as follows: DSGVTQTPKHLITATGQRVTLRCSPRSGDLSVYWYQQSLDQGLQFLIQYYNGEERAKGNILERFSAQQFPDLHSELNLSSLELGDSALYFCASSAIAGTSGTDTQYFGPGTRLTVL.

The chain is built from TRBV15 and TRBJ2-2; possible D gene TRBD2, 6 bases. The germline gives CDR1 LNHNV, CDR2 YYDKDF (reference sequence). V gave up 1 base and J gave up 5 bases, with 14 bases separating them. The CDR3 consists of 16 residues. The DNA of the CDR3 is TGTGCCACCAGCAGAGTTAGAGGGAGCGGGACCGGGGAGCTGTTTTTT. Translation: CATSRVRGSGTGELFF.

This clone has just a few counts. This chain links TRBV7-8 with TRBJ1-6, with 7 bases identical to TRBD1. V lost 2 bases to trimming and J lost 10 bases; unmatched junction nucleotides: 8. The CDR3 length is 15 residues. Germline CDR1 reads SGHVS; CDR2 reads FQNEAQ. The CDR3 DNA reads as TGTGCCAGCAGCTTAAGGGGGACAGTAGGCTCACCCCTCCACTTT. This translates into CASSLRGTVGSPLHF.

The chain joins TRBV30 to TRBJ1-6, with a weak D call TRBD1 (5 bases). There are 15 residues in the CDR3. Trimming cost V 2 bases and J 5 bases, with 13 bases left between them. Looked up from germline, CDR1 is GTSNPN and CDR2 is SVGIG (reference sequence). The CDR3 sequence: CAWSPLDSDNSPLHF. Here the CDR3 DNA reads TGTGCCTGGAGTCCTTTAGACAGTGATAATTCACCCCTCCACTTT.

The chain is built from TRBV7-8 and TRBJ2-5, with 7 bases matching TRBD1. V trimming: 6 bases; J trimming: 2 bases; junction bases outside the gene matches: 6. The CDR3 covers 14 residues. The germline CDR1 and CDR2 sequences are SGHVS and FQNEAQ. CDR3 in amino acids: CASSNKQGQETQYF. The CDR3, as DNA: TGTGCCAGCAGTAACAAACAGGGGCAAGAGACCCAGTACTTC.

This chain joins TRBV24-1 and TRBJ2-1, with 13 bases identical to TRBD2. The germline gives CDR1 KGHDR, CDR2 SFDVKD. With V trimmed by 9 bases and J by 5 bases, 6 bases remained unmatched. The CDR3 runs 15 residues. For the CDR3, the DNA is TGTGCCACCGAACCCGGGACTAGCGGGAACAATGAGCAGTTCTTC. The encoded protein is CATEPGTSGNNEQFF.

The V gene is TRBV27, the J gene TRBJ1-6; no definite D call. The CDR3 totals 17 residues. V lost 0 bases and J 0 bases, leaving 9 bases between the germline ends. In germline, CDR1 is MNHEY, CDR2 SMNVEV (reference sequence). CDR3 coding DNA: TGTGCCAGCAGTTTATCCCCGGTGAGCTCCTATAATTCACCCCTCCACTTT. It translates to CASSLSPVSSYNSPLHF.

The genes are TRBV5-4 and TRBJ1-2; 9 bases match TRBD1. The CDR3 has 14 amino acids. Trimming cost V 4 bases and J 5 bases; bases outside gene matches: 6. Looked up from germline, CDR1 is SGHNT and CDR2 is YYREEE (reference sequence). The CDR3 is CASSNRDRVYGYTF. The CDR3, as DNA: TGTGCCAGCAGCAACCGGGACAGGGTGTATGGCTACACCTTC.

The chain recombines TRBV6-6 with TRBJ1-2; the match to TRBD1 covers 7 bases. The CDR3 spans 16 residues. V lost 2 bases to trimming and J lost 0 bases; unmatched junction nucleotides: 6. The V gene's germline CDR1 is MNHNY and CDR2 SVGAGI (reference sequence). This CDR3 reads CASSYPRDSSNYGYTF. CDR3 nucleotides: TGTGCCAGCAGTTACCCCAGGGACAGCTCTAACTATGGCTACACCTTC.

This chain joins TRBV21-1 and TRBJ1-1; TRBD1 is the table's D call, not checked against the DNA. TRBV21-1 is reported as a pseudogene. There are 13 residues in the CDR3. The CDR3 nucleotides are TGTTCGCAGCGGCAGGGGGCGGAAACTGAAGCTTTCTTT. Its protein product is CSQRQGAETEAFF.

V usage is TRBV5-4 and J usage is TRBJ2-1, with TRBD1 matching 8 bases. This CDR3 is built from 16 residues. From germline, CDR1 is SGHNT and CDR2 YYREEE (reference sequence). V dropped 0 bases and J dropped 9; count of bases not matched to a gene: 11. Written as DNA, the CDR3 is TGTGCCAGCAGCTTGGGCCCGGACAGGGACGGGGGTGAGCAGTTCTTC. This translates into CASSLGPDRDGGEQFF.

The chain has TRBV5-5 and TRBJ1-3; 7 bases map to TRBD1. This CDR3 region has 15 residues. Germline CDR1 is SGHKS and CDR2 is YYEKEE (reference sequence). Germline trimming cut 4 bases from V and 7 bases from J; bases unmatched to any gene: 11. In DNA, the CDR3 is TGTGCCAGCAGCACCGGACAGGCCCGAGGTAACACCATATATTTT. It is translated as CASSTGQARGNTIYF.

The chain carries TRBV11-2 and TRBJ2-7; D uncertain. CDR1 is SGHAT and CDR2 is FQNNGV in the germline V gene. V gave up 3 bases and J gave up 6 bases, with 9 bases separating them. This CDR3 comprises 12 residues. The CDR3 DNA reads TGTGCCAGCAGCTTCCCTCTGGGCGAGCAGTACTTC. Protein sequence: CASSFPLGEQYF.

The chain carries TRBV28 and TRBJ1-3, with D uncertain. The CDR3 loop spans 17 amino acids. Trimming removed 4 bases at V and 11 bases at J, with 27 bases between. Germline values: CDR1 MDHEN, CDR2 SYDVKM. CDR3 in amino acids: CASSSIIIGPGRPAIYF. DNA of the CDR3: TGTGCCAGCAGTTCTATCATTATTGGCCCCGGCCGGCCCGCCATATATTTT.

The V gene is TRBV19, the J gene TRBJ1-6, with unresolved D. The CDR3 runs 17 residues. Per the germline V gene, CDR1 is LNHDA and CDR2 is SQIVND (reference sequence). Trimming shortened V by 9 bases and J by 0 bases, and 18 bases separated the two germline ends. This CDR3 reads CASPPTRGISYNSPLHF. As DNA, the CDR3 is TGTGCCAGCCCTCCAACTCGGGGTATCTCCTATAATTCACCCCTCCACTTT.

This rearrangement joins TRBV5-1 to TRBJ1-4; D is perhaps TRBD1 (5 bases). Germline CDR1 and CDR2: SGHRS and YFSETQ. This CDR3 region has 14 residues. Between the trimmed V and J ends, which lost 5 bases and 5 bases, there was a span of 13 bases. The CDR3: CASRIGQGNEKLFF. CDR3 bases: TGCGCCAGCAGAATCGGGCAGGGCAATGAAAAACTGTTTTTT.

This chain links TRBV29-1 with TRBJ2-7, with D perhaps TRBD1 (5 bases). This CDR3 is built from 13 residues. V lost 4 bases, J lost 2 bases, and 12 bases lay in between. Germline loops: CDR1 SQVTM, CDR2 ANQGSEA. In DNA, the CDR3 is TGCAGCGTTGGTACAGGTGAAACCTACGAGCAGTACTTC. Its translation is CSVGTGETYEQYF.

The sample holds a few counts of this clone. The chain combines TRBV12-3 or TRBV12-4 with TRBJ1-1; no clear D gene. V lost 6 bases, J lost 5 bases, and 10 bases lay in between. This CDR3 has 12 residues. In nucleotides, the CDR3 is TGTGCCAGCAGCTTTGGATGGACTGAAGCTTTCTTT. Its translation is CASSFGWTEAFF.